This T cell receptor beta chain was profiled in a study of cytomegalovirus exposure and HLA in healthy donors (TCRdb year 2017). Notes on the research overall: According to an earlier analysis of a few hundred of the donors, some 180 million T cells yielded roughly 110 million unique TCR beta sequences and approximately 280 Gb of sequence data. An early release that covered some 630 HLA-typed donors contained around 300 gigabases of sequencing data and 70 million to 100 million unique TCR sequences. Of the roughly 400 genotyped donors, 75% to 85% were placed in the genetic ancestry cluster associated with self-reported Caucasian donors. The study aimed to test whether cataloging public T cell receptors could reveal signatures of past pathogen exposure. Using immunosequencing, the study profiled T cell repertoires from fewer than 850 subjects and related those repertoires to cytomegalovirus serostatus. Along with the roughly 670-subject first cohort, a separate validation cohort of over a hundred different subjects was used. To predict cytomegalovirus infection status, the study combined high-throughput TCR immunosequencing, statistical association of individual TCRs with disease status, and machine learning. A later analysis re-analyzed previously published TCR beta repertoires from several hundred donors and added high-resolution HLA genotyping to study TCR occurrence patterns. Rather than drawing on any new phenotypic data, the later analysis identified candidate immune exposures from TCR beta sequences and the way those sequences occurred across donors. An earlier analysis of some 600 of the donors applied high-throughput TCR beta sequencing to assess whether each TCR beta V gene segment acted as functional or pseudogenic. Donor age, sex, ethnicity and CMV serostatus were collected together with the repertoire data. A later genetic analysis took genome-wide SNP genotypes for about 55% of the 666 donors and used that subset as a discovery cohort. Every repertoire in the discovery cohort had been generated on one and the same sequencing platform. Both class I and class II loci were covered by HLA typing, at four-digit resolution. The number of typed donors differed by locus: about 629-640 for A, B, C, DRB1 and DQB1; roughly 510 for DQA1; 606 for DPA1; and approximately 450 for DPB1. Roughly 5 DR-DQ haplotypes were handled as single units for association and clustering because linkage in the cohort was strong. On average, around 240,000 unique TCR beta nucleotide sequences were sequenced per donor among some 430 genotyped donors of the cohort, with around 19% of those sequences being non-productive.

CDR1 and CDR2, per the germline V gene, are SGHRS and YFSETQ. V and J are truncated by 5 bases and 0 bases respectively, leaving an intervening sequence of 8 bases. Its CDR3 holds 13 amino acids, cysteine through phenylalanine. The kept DNA is CDR3 alone, 39 bases in frame from the first base. Summary of the overall study and its limitations: A later genetic analysis reported fewer N-insertions in productive TCRs among donors in an Asian-associated ancestry cluster than the roughly 700-donor mean. A few of the identified cytomegalovirus-associated TCR beta chains were confirmed in vitro to be specific for cytomegalovirus antigens. In a later analysis, most CMV-associated TCR beta chains were found to appear HLA-restricted, with HLA associations seemingly driven largely by CMV exposure. Immune exposure information for the cohort was limited to CMV serostatus. An earlier analysis of approximately 570 of the donors showed that most TCR beta V segments appeared in productive rearrangements either about 90% or about 30% of the time, which broadly matched IMGT annotations. An association between a missense DCLRE1C variant and V-gene and J-gene trimming of TCR beta chains was found in a later genetic analysis and replicated in an independent cohort. Some IMGT-functional V segments, including TRBV6-2 and TRBV6-3, could not be told apart with the 87-base-pair reads, so those segments were excluded. HLA typing was unavailable for some donors at each locus, so association tests used only the typed subset. In a later analysis, HLA-associated TCR beta chains showed more clonal expansion and lower generation probabilities than non-associated chains that were equally common. A cluster of highly shared sequence variants was judged likely to be a technical artifact of the sequencing pipeline. The presence/absence analyses assumed that sequencing depth was roughly uniform across donors, and that assumption may not be true. Correlated functional status among segregating V segments might reflect linkage disequilibrium, but an unknown experimental factor could not be ruled out. The earlier analysis of about 600 of the donors excluded roughly 17 rarely observed V segments, including chromosome 9 orphons, because counts were too low. While some public TCRs were present in many individuals, most TCR sequences turned up only very rarely across donors. Strong co-occurrence of HLA alleles, especially DR and DQ, made assigning TCR associations to individual alleles difficult. The study listed 164 TCR beta chains as associated with cytomegalovirus. The classifier was reported to diagnose cytomegalovirus status with high specificity and sensitivity in both the original and validation cohorts. In this cohort, only TCR beta chains were sequenced, and detectable features were limited by the absence of alpha or paired-chain data. At a false discovery rate of 0.05, a later analysis linked around 17,000 TCR beta sequences to specific HLA alleles. A further reported finding was that TCR beta sequences accurately predicted the HLA-A and HLA-B alleles for most subjects in the first cohort. The authors suggested that the approach could potentially be generalized to other disease states and immunological phenotypes. In a later analysis, several top co-occurrence clusters were reported to appear linked to parvovirus B19, influenza, CMV and Epstein-Barr virus. A later analysis found that TCR association rates varied across HLA loci, with DRB1 alleles showing the most associated TCRs and HLA-C alleles the fewest.

Library construction relied on the immunoSEQ multiplex PCR assay. For the multiplex PCR, a mixture combining 60 forward primers for TCR Vbeta segments and 13 reverse primers for TCR Jbeta segments was used. The CDR3 region of rearranged TCR beta genes was amplified from genomic DNA by a multiplex PCR assay. Amplified TCR beta libraries were sequenced as 87-base-pair reads on the Illumina HiSeq System. In the paper's pipeline: A later analysis counted tens of millions of unique TCR beta chains across the 670 or so repertoires, and 9.5 million to 11 million of these chains were shared by at least two donors. To remove PCR and sequencing errors, raw reads were error-corrected and collapsed into unique sequences using a nearest-neighbor algorithm that merged closely related sequences. V, D and J gene segments were assigned by aligning CDR3 sequences to IMGT reference sequences. Each retained sequence needed at least a six-nucleotide match to both a V gene segment and a J gene segment. A rearrangement counted as productive if the CDR3 had no stop codons and remained in frame with V and J, and every other rearrangement counted as non-productive. CDR3 was defined according to IMGT convention as the region running from the second conserved V-encoded cysteine to the conserved J-encoded phenylalanine. The earlier analysis of about 610 of the donors excluded any sequence lacking an unambiguous match to a single V gene segment. An earlier analysis of 500 to 600 of the donors classified V segments as functional when productive rearrangements were above 56.7% and as segregating when the standard deviation between donors was above 5%. A statistical classification framework was built to diagnose cytomegalovirus status from the catalog of TCR beta chain sequences. A later analysis assigned V and J genes by comparing TCR nucleotide sequences with IMGT/GENE-DB human TR gene sequences. Using the TCRdist pipeline, a later analysis assigned CDR3 sequences along with most-parsimonious VDJ recombination scenarios. In a later analysis, every TCR beta chain was defined by the combination of its CDR3 amino acid sequence and its V-gene family, and reads without a unique V-gene family were dropped. In a later analysis, 550 to 650 highly shared, low-generation-probability nucleotide sequences were removed to address suspected cross-contamination and a sequencing artifact. In a later analysis, a clonal expansion index for each public chain was calculated from normalized within-repertoire ranks of inferred template counts. In a later analysis, generation probabilities were computed with a VDJ recombination model fitted to out-of-frame rearrangements, and the resulting probabilities were checked against IGoR. In a later analysis, TCR-TCR, TCR-HLA and TCR-CMV co-occurrence was scored with hypergeometric tests, and a repertoire-size bias correction was applied to TCR pairs. False discovery rates were estimated in a later analysis by permuting HLA or CMV assignments 20 times. A later analysis grouped co-occurring TCRs with DBSCAN, adding TCRdist sequence similarity when clustering within HLA-allele-positive subsets. Co-occurrence clustering excluded repertoires with fewer than 30,000 or more than 120,000 public chains, plus five with anomalous nucleotide sharing. The table was pulled from immuneACCESS by TCRdb, which kept in-frame rearrangements only. Such tables lose some clones; where checked, under half of the loss comes from unresolved V genes, and the rest has no known cause. The V and J calls and clone size are taken from that table; D and trimming were inferred from the DNA. The sample table records 150,000 to 200,000 clones; 81% of these occur just once. About 1.9% of the sample comes from the top ten.

The cohort consisted of some 670 healthy bone marrow donors. At the time of sampling, all cohort members were nominally healthy, though unrecorded immune exposures were likely present. The donor tested CMV seronegative and was one of the 352 seronegative cohort members. A peripheral blood sample was collected from each donor, and TCR beta sequencing was performed on peripheral blood mononuclear cells. The Qiagen DNeasy Blood Extraction Kit was used to extract genomic DNA from the blood cell samples. In its sample, this clone was seen a few times. The antigen this receptor binds is unknown. Per-base qualities were not stored, and no clone one base away is much larger. This specimen includes other DNA sequences encoding the same CDR3.

The chain is encoded by TRBV5-1 joined to TRBJ1-1; the D gene identity is not certain. Sequencing was carried out using PBMCs. The TCR was taken from a young woman in good health and CMV-seronegative. At the DNA level, the sequence is TGCGCCAGCAGAGGCAGGCTGAACACTGAAGCTTTCTTT. The encoded protein is CASRGRLNTEAFF.